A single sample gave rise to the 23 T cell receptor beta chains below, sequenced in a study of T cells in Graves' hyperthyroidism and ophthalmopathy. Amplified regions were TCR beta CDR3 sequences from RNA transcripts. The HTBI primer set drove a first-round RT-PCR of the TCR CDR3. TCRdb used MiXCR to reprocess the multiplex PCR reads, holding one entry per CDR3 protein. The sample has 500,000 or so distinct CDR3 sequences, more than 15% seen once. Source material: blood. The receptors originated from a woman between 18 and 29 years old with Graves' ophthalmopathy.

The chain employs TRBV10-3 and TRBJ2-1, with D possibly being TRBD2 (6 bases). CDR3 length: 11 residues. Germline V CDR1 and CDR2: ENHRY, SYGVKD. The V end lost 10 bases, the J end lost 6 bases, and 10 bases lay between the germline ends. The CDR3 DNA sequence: TGTGCCACCGGAGGGGCCAATGAGCAGTTCTTC. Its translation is CATGGANEQFF.

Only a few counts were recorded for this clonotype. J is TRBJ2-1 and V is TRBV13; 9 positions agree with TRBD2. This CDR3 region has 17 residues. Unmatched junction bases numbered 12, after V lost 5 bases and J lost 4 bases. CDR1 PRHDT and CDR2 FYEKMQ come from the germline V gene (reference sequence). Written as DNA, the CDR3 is TGTGCCAGCAGCCCCTCAACGACTAGCGGTTTTTACAATGAGCAGTTCTTC. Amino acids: CASSPSTTSGFYNEQFF.

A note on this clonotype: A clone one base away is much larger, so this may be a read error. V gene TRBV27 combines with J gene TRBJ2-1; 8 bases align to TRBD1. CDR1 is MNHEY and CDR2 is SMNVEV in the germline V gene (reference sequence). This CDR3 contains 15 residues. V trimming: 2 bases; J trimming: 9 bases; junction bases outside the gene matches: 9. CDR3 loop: CASSLGRTGFSEQFF. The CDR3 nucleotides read TGTGCCAGCAGTTTAGGCCGGACAGGGTTTAGTGAGCAGTTCTTC.

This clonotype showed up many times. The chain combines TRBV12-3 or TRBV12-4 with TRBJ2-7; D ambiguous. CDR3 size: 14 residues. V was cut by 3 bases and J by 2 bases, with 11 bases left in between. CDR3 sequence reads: CASSLLALPYEQYF. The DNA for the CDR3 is TGTGCCAGCAGTTTGTTGGCGTTACCCTACGAGCAGTACTTC.

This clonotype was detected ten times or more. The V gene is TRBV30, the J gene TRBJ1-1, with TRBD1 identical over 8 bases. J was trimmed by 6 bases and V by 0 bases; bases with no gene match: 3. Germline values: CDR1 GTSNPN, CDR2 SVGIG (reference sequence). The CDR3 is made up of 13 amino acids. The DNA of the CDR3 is TGTGCCTGGAGTGTCGGACAGGGCGCTGAAGCTTTCTTT. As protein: CAWSVGQGAEAFF.

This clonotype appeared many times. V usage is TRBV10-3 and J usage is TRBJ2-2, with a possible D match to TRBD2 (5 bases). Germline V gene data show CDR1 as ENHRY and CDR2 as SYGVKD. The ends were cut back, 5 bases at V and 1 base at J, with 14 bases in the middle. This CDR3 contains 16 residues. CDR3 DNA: TGTGCCATCAGTAGGACTGTAACGATGAACACCGGGGAGCTGTTTTTT. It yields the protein CAISRTVTMNTGELFF.

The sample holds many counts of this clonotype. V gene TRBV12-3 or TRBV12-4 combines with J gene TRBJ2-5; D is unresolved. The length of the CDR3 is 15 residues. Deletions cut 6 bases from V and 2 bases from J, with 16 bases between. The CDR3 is CASSLRRSRQETQYF. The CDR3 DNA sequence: TGTGCCAGCAGCCTCCGCCGTTCTCGGCAAGAGACCCAGTACTTC.

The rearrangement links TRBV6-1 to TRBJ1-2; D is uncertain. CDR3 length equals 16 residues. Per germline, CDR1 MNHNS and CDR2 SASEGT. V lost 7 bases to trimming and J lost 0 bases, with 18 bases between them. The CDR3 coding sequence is TGTGCCAGCAAACACCTCCGGACCGCAGCTAACTATGGCTACACCTTC. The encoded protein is CASKHLRTAANYGYTF.

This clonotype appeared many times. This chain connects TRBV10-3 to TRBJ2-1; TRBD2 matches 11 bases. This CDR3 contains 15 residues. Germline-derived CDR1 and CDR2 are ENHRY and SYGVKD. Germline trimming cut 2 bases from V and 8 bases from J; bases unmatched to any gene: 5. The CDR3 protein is CAISERLAGGHEQFF. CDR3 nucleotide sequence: TGTGCCATCAGTGAGCGGCTAGCGGGGGGTCATGAGCAGTTCTTC.

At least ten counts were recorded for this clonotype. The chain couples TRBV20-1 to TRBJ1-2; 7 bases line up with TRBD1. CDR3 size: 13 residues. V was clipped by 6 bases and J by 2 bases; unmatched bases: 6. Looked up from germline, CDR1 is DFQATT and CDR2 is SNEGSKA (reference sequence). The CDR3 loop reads CSAGGQDNYGYTF. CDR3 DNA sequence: TGCAGTGCCGGAGGACAGGACAACTATGGCTACACCTTC.

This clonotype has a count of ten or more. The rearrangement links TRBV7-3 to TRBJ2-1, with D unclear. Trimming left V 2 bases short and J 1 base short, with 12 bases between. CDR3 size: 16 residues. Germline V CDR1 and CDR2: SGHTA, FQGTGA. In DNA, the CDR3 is TGTGCCAGCAGCTTAGGGCCACCCACGTCCTACAATGAGCAGTTCTTC. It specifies CASSLGPPTSYNEQFF.

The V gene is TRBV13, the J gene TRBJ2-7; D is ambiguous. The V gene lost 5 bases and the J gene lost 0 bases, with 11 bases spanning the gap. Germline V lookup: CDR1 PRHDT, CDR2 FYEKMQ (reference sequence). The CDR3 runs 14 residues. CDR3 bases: TGTGCCAGCAGCGTAGAGGACGCCTCCTACGAGCAGTACTTC. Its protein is CASSVEDASYEQYF.

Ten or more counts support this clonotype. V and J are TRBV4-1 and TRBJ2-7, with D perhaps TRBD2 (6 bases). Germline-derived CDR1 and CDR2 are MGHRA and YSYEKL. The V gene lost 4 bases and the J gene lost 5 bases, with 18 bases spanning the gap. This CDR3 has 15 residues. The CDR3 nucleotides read TGCGCCAGCAGCCCGCAGGAGGGCCGCGACGACGAGCAGTACTTC. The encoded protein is CASSPQEGRDDEQYF.

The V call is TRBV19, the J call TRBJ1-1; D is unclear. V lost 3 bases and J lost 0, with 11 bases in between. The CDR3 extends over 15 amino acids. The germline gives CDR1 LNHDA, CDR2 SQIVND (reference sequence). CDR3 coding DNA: TGTGCCAGTAGTATTGGCAGGCTCTTGAACACTGAAGCTTTCTTT. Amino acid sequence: CASSIGRLLNTEAFF.

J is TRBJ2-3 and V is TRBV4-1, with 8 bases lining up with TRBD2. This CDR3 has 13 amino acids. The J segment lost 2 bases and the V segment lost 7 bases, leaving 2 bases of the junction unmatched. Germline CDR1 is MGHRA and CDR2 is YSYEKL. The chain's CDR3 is CASTGRATDTQYF. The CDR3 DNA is TGCGCCAGCACCGGGAGGGCCACAGATACGCAGTATTTT.

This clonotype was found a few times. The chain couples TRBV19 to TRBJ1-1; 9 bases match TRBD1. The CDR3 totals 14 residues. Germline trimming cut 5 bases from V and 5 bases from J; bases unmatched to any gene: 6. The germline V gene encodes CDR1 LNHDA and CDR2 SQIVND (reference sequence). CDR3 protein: CASSFGTGKTEAFF. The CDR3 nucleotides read TGTGCCAGTAGTTTCGGGACAGGGAAAACTGAAGCTTTCTTT.

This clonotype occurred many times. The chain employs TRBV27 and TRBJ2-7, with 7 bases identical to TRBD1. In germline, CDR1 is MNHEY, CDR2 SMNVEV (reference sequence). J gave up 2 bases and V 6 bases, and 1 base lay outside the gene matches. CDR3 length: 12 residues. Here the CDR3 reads CASRQGAYEQYF. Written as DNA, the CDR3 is TGTGCCAGCAGGCAGGGGGCCTACGAGCAGTACTTC.

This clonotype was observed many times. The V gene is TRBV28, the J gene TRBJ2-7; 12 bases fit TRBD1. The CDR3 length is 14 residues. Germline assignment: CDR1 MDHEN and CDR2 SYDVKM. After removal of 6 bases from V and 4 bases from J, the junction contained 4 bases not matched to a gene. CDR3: CASRGDRGLYEQYF. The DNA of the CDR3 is TGTGCCAGCAGGGGGGACAGGGGGCTGTACGAGCAGTACTTC.

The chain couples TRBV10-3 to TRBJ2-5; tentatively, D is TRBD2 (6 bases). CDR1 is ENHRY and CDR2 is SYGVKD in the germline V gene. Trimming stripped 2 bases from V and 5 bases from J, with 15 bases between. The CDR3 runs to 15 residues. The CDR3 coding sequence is TGTGCCATCAGTGAGCGGGAGAGGGTTAGCGAGACCCAGTACTTC. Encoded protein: CAISERERVSETQYF.

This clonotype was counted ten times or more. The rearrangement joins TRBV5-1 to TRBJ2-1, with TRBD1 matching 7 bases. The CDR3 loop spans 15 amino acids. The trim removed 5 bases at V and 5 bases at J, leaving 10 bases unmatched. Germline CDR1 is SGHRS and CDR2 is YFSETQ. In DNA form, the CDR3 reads TGCGCCAGCAGGTTGACCGGGACAGCGAACAATGAGCAGTTCTTC. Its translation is CASRLTGTANNEQFF.

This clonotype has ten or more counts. Written as DNA, the CDR3 is TGTGCCAGCAGCCCGACTACGGTGAACACTGAAGCTTTCTTT. It encodes CASSPTTVNTEAFF. The V call is TRBV7-9, the J call TRBJ1-1; no clear D. CDR3 size: 14 residues. Germline CDR1 and CDR2: SEHNR and FQNEAQ (reference sequence). Trimming pared 5 bases from V and 0 bases from J, leaving 10 bases between.

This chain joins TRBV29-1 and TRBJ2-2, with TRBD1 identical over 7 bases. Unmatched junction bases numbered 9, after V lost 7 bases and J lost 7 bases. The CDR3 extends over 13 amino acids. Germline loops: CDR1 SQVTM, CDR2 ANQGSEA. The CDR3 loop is CSGDRAGNGELFF. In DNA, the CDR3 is TGCAGCGGTGACAGGGCGGGCAACGGGGAGCTGTTTTTT.

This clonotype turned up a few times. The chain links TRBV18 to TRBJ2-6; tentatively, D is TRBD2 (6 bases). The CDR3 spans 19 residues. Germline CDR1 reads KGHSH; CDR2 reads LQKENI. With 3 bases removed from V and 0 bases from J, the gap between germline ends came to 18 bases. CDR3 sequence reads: CASSPASGSPRSGANVLTF. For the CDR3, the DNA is TGTGCCAGCTCACCGGCCAGCGGGTCCCCGCGCTCTGGGGCCAACGTCCTGACTTTC.